This T cell receptor (beta chain) was documented in a study of CD8 T cells in ankylosing spondylitis. Study conclusions and caveats: Characteristic, it appeared, of ankylosing spondylitis blood was a TCR beta motif of eight highly homologous variants.

There are a few counts of this clonotype. Its antigen remains unknown. TCRdb processed the 5' RACE reads anew with MiXCR; each CDR3 protein has one entry. The data show over 450,000 distinct CDR3 sequences, about 13% seen once. The sequence was obtained from a male donor with ankylosing spondylitis. The specimen was blood, either unsorted or a sorted T cell fraction (not recorded which).

CDR3: CSARRLDRDTQYF. CDR3 in DNA: TGCAGTGCTAGAAGGCTAGATCGGGATACGCAGTATTTT. The rearrangement uses TRBV20-1 and TRBJ2-3; no clear D gene. With 2 bases removed from V and 6 bases from J, the gap between germline ends came to 12 bases. The CDR3 covers 13 residues. Germline V CDR1 and CDR2: DFQATT, SNEGSKA (reference sequence).